Sequencing of this T cell receptor beta chain was carried out in a study of cytomegalovirus exposure and HLA in healthy donors. 13 Jbeta primers and 60 Vbeta primers were used for the PCR. Only in-frame clones appear in the TCRdb table, and some are missing; sequencing was by immunoSEQ multiplex PCR. This sample has around 130,000 clones, with more than 80% found just once. Sequencing was done on a sample of PBMCs. This clonotype originated in a woman in her forties in good health and CMV-seropositive.

CDR3 protein: CASSGRDRSTDTQYF. The CDR3 DNA sequence: TGCGCCAGCAGCGGCCGGGACAGAAGCACAGATACGCAGTATTTT. The V and J genes are TRBV5-1 and TRBJ2-3; 7 bases map to TRBD1. J was trimmed by 0 bases and V by 4 bases; bases with no gene match: 5. Germline CDR1 reads SGHRS; CDR2 reads YFSETQ. This CDR3 is built from 15 residues.